These 11 T cell receptor beta chains share one sample of origin, sequenced in a study of CD8+CD57+ T cells in acquired aplastic anemia. TCR beta VDJ and CDR3 profiling used genomic DNA as template. Using its own MiXCR run on the reads, TCRdb lists one record per CDR3 protein. The sample has some 150,000 distinct CDR3 sequences; approximately 52% are singletons. For sequencing, patients were chosen who had shown expansion of CD8+CD57+ cells by flow cytometry. Sequences were obtained from sorted CD4+, CD8+, or CD8+CD57+ T cells (not recorded which) from PBMCs. The receptors stem from a human donor with aplastic anemia.

This clonotype was seen many times. The chain links TRBV20-1 to TRBJ2-7; D may be TRBD1 or TRBD2 (5 bases each). In germline, CDR1 is DFQATT, CDR2 SNEGSKA (reference sequence). V lost 0 bases and J lost 2, with 8 bases in between. This CDR3 comprises 13 residues. CDR3 residues: CSAREMGAYEQYF. For the CDR3, the DNA is TGCAGTGCTAGAGAGATGGGGGCCTACGAGCAGTACTTC.

There are many counts of this clonotype. The junction departs from germline at one end; a sequencing error may be responsible. The chain links TRBV4-2 to TRBJ2-7; 8 positions agree with TRBD1. The CDR3 runs to 14 residues. Germline CDR1 LGHNA, CDR2 YNFKEQ. The CDR3 reads CASSQDRGTYEQYF. The CDR3 nucleotides are TGCGCCAGCAGCCAAGACAGGGGAACCTACGAGCAGTACTTC.

This sequence joins TRBV24-1 and TRBJ1-4, with TRBD1 identical over 7 bases. The germline V gene encodes CDR1 KGHDR and CDR2 SFDVKD. The CDR3 is 13 residues long. Unmatched junction bases numbered 4, after V lost 7 bases and J lost 6 bases. The CDR3 sequence is CATRGTVDEKLFF. CDR3 nucleotides: TGTGCCACCAGGGGGACAGTCGATGAAAAACTGTTTTTT.

There are many counts of this clonotype. V usage is TRBV12-3 or TRBV12-4 and J usage is TRBJ2-3; D may be TRBD1 or TRBD2 (6 bases each). CDR3 size: 15 residues. The V end lost 6 bases, the J end lost 2 bases, and 15 bases lay between the germline ends. CDR3 loop: CASSPGRGLTDTQYF. The CDR3 DNA reads TGTGCCAGCAGCCCTGGACGGGGGCTCACAGATACGCAGTATTTT.

This clonotype has only one observation. In DNA form, the CDR3 reads TGTGCCAGCAGACCCGAATTGAGCTCCTACAATGAGCAGTTCTTC. Protein sequence: CASRPELSSYNEQFF. The V call is TRBV2, the J call TRBJ2-1, with D unresolved. V lost 6 bases and J 0 bases, leaving 12 bases between the germline ends. CDR1 and CDR2 from the germline V gene are SNHLY and FYNNEI. CDR3 length: 15 amino acids.

This clonotype was seen repeatedly, ten times or more. The rearrangement uses TRBV7-9 and TRBJ2-7; D gene uncertain. The CDR3 is 14 residues long. The V gene lost 5 bases and the J gene lost 3 bases, with 14 bases spanning the gap. Germline CDR1 reads SEHNR; CDR2 reads FQNEAQ (reference sequence). This chain's CDR3 is CASSHPIRVYEQYF. CDR3 bases: TGTGCCAGCAGCCATCCGATTAGGGTCTACGAGCAGTACTTC.

CDR3 loop: CATSDLARSSYNEQFF. DNA of the CDR3: TGTGCCACCAGTGATTTAGCCCGGAGCTCCTACAATGAGCAGTTCTTC. V and J are TRBV24-1 and TRBJ2-1, with unresolved D. The CDR3 has 16 residues. Between the trimmed V and J ends, which lost 1 base and 0 bases, there was a span of 9 bases. Germline V lookup: CDR1 KGHDR, CDR2 SFDVKD.

The rearrangement joins TRBV10-3 to TRBJ2-5; 7 bases align to TRBD1. The CDR3 consists of 14 residues. Losses at the gene ends were 1 base for V and 5 bases for J; bases not matched to a gene: 4. Germline assignment: CDR1 ENHRY and CDR2 SYGVKD. CDR3 nucleotide sequence: TGTGCCATCAGTGAGTACAGGGGTCCGGAGACCCAGTACTTC. It codes for CAISEYRGPETQYF.

The chain couples TRBV20-1 to TRBJ1-4; 7 bases fit TRBD1. The CDR3 sequence is 14 residues long. Germline V CDR1 and CDR2: DFQATT, SNEGSKA (reference sequence). J was trimmed by 7 bases and V by 1 base; bases with no gene match: 6. The CDR3 coding sequence is TGCAGTGCTAGAGTGTCCGCAGGGGGTGAAAAACTGTTTTTT. Amino acids: CSARVSAGGEKLFF.

Only a few counts were recorded for this clonotype. The chain joins TRBV29-1 to TRBJ1-5; D is undetermined. This CDR3 contains 13 residues. CDR1 SQVTM and CDR2 ANQGSEA come from the germline V gene. V lost 1 base to trimming and J lost 3 bases, with 7 bases between them. The CDR3 sequence: CSVEGGDNQPQHF. The CDR3 DNA sequence: TGCAGCGTTGAAGGCGGGGACAATCAGCCCCAGCATTTT.

This rearrangement joins TRBV3-1 to TRBJ1-1; TRBD1 is a possible D gene (5 bases). CDR1 and CDR2 (germline): LGHDT, YNNKEL (reference sequence). The germline V and J ends were trimmed by 5 bases and 2 bases, with 15 bases remaining between them. The CDR3 runs to 15 residues. CDR3 protein: CASSSPTGSNTEAFF. CDR3 DNA: TGTGCCAGCAGCTCACCTACAGGTTCAAACACTGAAGCTTTCTTT.